This T cell receptor (beta chain) was captured by sequencing in a study of identical twins. This CDR3 region has 9 residues. Germline CDR1 is LGHNA and CDR2 is YSLEER. Only a few counts were recorded for this clonotype. The junction shows a germline mismatch at one end, possibly a read error. In TCRdb, the 5' RACE reads were re-called with MiXCR into one record per CDR3 protein. The data show 640,000 or so distinct CDR3 sequences, with approximately 6% seen just once and 1.5% to 2% held by the top ten. The sample taken for sequencing was naive T cells sorted from blood. The rearrangement links TRBV4-3 to TRBJ2-5; TRBD1 matches at 9 bases. This receptor was taken from a man between 18 and 29 years old in good health. The DNA of the CDR3 is TGCGCCAAGCGGGACAGGGCGCACTTC. This translates into CAKRDRAHF.